Below, 28 T cell receptor beta chains from the same sample are listed, as sequenced in a study of blood T cell repertoires in COVID-19. Profiling relied on immunoSEQ multiplex PCR, and the TCRdb table lists in-frame clones only, not all of them. The repertoire includes about 100,000 clones, more than 65% of them detected once, and roughly an eighth sits in the top ten. What was sequenced was peripheral blood. The receptor source for this set is a woman between 65 and 79 years old with acute or convalescent COVID-19.

The chain employs TRBV27 and TRBJ1-6; TRBD1 might be the D (5 bases). The germline V and J ends were trimmed by 9 bases and 6 bases, with 15 bases remaining between them. Looked up from germline, CDR1 is MNHEY and CDR2 is SMNVEV (reference sequence). This CDR3 contains 14 residues. CDR3 sequence reads: CASQFREGNSPLHF. CDR3 in DNA: TGTGCCAGTCAGTTCAGGGAGGGTAATTCACCCCTCCACTTT.

The sample holds one count of this clone. The rearrangement links TRBV9 to TRBJ2-7, with TRBD1 matching 9 bases. With 4 bases clipped from V and 3 bases from J, the junction kept 5 bases outside the gene matches. The CDR3 is 14 amino acids. Germline loops: CDR1 SGDLS, CDR2 YYNGEE. CDR3 in amino acids: CASSPAGQGYEQYF. The CDR3 region has the DNA TGTGCCAGCAGCCCAGCGGGACAGGGCTACGAGCAGTACTTC.

The gene calls are TRBV7-2 and TRBJ1-6, with 7 bases matching TRBD1. The ends lost 1 base at V and 8 bases at J; junction bases unmatched: 11. Germline assignment: CDR1 SGHTA and CDR2 FQGNSA. CDR3 length: 17 amino acids. Here the CDR3 DNA reads TGTGCCAGCAGCTTAGATTCGAGGTGGGACAGTGATTCACCCCTCCACTTT. It encodes CASSLDSRWDSDSPLHF.

V and J are TRBV7-6 and TRBJ2-3; D is unresolved. The CDR3 extends over 14 amino acids. Trimming shortened V by 3 bases and J by 1 base, and 8 bases separated the two germline ends. Germline assignment: CDR1 SGHVS and CDR2 FNYEAQ. The CDR3 nucleotides read TGTGCCAGCAGCTTTGCTCGGGGCACAGATACGCAGTATTTT. Translation gives CASSFARGTDTQYF.

This sequence joins TRBV7-2 and TRBJ2-3; a possible D gene is TRBD2 (6 bases). V was clipped by 0 bases and J by 10 bases, with 17 bases between them. The CDR3 covers 15 residues. Germline loops: CDR1 SGHTA, CDR2 FQGNSA. The CDR3, as DNA: TGTGCCAGCAGCTTAGCGGAAGGTGGGGGGAACTCGCAGTATTTT. This codes for CASSLAEGGGNSQYF.

The chain links TRBV7-3 to TRBJ2-7; 7 bases fit TRBD1. The CDR3 is 14 residues long. Unmatched junction bases numbered 3, after V lost 0 bases and J lost 4 bases. Germline V gene data show CDR1 as SGHTA and CDR2 as FQGTGA. As DNA, the CDR3 is TGTGCCAGCAGCTTAACGGGGACAGATTACGAGCAGTACTTC. Its translation: CASSLTGTDYEQYF.

This clone was seen more than once but under ten times. V gene TRBV5-1 combines with J gene TRBJ2-7; tentatively, D is TRBD2 (5 bases). The V and J ends lost 4 bases and 3 bases respectively, with 11 bases between them. CDR1 is SGHRS, CDR2 YFSETQ, per germline. This CDR3 region has 13 residues. CDR3 amino acids: CASSPGRDYEQYF. Here the CDR3 DNA reads TGCGCCAGCAGCCCTGGACGGGACTACGAGCAGTACTTC.

This chain connects TRBV7-9 to TRBJ1-4, with D possibly being TRBD1 (6 bases). The length of the CDR3 is 13 residues. Germline CDR1 SEHNR, CDR2 FQNEAQ (reference sequence). Trimming pared 5 bases from V and 7 bases from J, leaving 11 bases between. The CDR3 DNA reads TGTGCCAGCAGCGGGATCAGGGGTGAAAAACTGTTTTTT. Encoded protein: CASSGIRGEKLFF.

The table lists this clone with a count of one. This rearrangement joins TRBV5-1 to TRBJ2-5, with D possibly being TRBD1 (5 bases). Germline-derived CDR1 and CDR2 are SGHRS and YFSETQ. This CDR3 region has 13 residues. Trimming took 5 bases from V and 2 from J, leaving 10 bases between them. The CDR3 region is CASRVTGQETQYF. The CDR3 bases are TGCGCCAGCAGAGTAACAGGACAAGAGACCCAGTACTTC. Variable domain in full (rest from reference TRBV5-1 and TRBJ2-5): KAGVTQTPRYLIKTRGQQVTLSCSPISGHRSVSWYQQTPGQGLQFLFEYFSETQRNKGNFPGRFSGRQFSNSRSEMNVSTLELGDSALYLCASRVTGQETQYFGPGTRLLVL.

The chain joins TRBV5-1 to TRBJ2-5; 8 bases agree with TRBD1. The germline gives CDR1 SGHRS, CDR2 YFSETQ. After removal of 0 bases from V and 5 bases from J, the junction contained 6 bases not matched to a gene. The CDR3 covers 15 residues. The CDR3 region is CASSLESGGAETQYF. CDR3 DNA: TGCGCCAGCAGCTTGGAATCAGGGGGCGCGGAGACCCAGTACTTC.

This rearrangement joins TRBV7-9 to TRBJ2-1; weak D call: TRBD1 (5 bases). The CDR3 totals 13 residues. The germline gives CDR1 SEHNR, CDR2 FQNEAQ (reference sequence). V was shortened by 9 bases and J by 4 bases, with 13 bases between the two germline ends. DNA for the CDR3: TGTGCCAGTGGGGCCGCAGGATACAATGAGCAGTTCTTC. It encodes CASGAAGYNEQFF.

The chain uses TRBV18 and TRBJ1-5; 8 bases are shared with TRBD1. The CDR3 contains 15 residues. Germline loops: CDR1 KGHSH, CDR2 LQKENI. Germline trimming cut 0 bases from V and 6 bases from J; bases unmatched to any gene: 4. The CDR3 DNA is TGTGCCAGCTCACCACCGCCAGGGGGCGGTCAGCCCCAGCATTTT. This gives the protein CASSPPPGGGQPQHF.

This clone was observed a few times. The chain has TRBV29-1 and TRBJ1-1; no firm D call. This CDR3 contains 11 residues. CDR1 SQVTM and CDR2 ANQGSEA come from the germline V gene. The V end was cut by 4 bases, the J end by 5 bases, with 8 bases between. CDR3 nucleotide sequence: TGCAGCGTTGTGGCGGTAACTGAAGCTTTCTTT. Protein: CSVVAVTEAFF.

The count of this clone is one. The chain joins TRBV19 to TRBJ2-5; the D gene is possibly TRBD2 (6 bases). CDR1 and CDR2 (germline): LNHDA, SQIVND (reference sequence). V lost 6 bases, J lost 4 bases, and 18 bases lay in between. CDR3 length: 15 amino acids. The CDR3 coding sequence is TGTGCCAGTAGGCCACTTGCGGGGCCAACAGAGACCCAGTACTTC. Translated: CASRPLAGPTETQYF.

The J gene is TRBJ1-6, the V gene TRBV7-2, with 10 bases aligning to TRBD1. The CDR3 runs 13 residues. The germline gives CDR1 SGHTA, CDR2 FQGNSA. CDR3 residues: CAGQGNYNSPLHF. The CDR3 nucleotides read TGTGCGGGACAGGGGAATTATAATTCACCCCTCCACTTT.

The V call is TRBV7-9, the J call TRBJ2-5; D remains ambiguous. Trimming pared 4 bases from V and 3 bases from J, leaving 6 bases between. The length of the CDR3 is 12 residues. Germline V gene sequence: CDR1 SEHNR, CDR2 FQNEAQ (reference sequence). The CDR3 nucleotides read TGTGCCAGCAGCTGGGCGAAAGAGACCCAGTACTTC. Translated: CASSWAKETQYF.

The chain is built from TRBV12-5 and TRBJ1-1, with TRBD1 identical over 7 bases. The CDR3 is made up of 19 amino acids. Germline V gives CDR1 LGHNT, CDR2 FRNRAP. The junction had 16 bases not matched to a gene; V was cut back by 0 bases and J by 3 bases. CDR3 amino acids: CASGLVPTPSTGLDTEAFF. The CDR3 nucleotides are TGTGCTAGTGGTTTGGTCCCGACCCCATCGACAGGGTTAGACACTGAAGCTTTCTTT.

The chain has TRBV7-8 and TRBJ1-1; the match to TRBD1 covers 8 bases. The CDR3 extends over 15 amino acids. J lost 1 base, V lost 5 bases, and 6 bases had no gene match. From germline, CDR1 is SGHVS and CDR2 FQNEAQ. DNA of the CDR3: TGTGCCAGCAGCCAGGTGACAGGGGCGAACACTGAAGCTTTCTTT. Amino acid sequence: CASSQVTGANTEAFF.

This clone was seen more than once but under ten times. V gene TRBV9 combines with J gene TRBJ2-2; D is possibly TRBD1 (6 bases). The germline V gene encodes CDR1 SGDLS and CDR2 YYNGEE. This CDR3 is built from 14 residues. The V and J ends lost 6 bases and 3 bases respectively, with 12 bases between them. The chain's CDR3 is CASKLAGDTGELFF. The CDR3 DNA follows: TGTGCCAGCAAGCTGGCAGGGGACACCGGGGAGCTGTTTTTT.

V gene TRBV3-1 (or the pseudogene TRBV3-2) combines with J gene TRBJ1-1; a possible D gene is TRBD1 (6 bases). Trimming cost V 1 base and J 4 bases, with 10 bases left between them. This CDR3 comprises 14 residues. The germline V gene has CDR1 LGHDT and CDR2 YNNKEL (reference sequence). CDR3 coding DNA: TGTGCCAGCAGCCAAGTGTACAGGGCCACTGAAGCTTTCTTT. This encodes CASSQVYRATEAFF.

The rearrangement uses TRBV30 and TRBJ1-4; 9 bases line up with TRBD1. J lost 7 bases, V lost 2 bases, and 2 bases had no gene match. Germline CDR1 is GTSNPN and CDR2 is SVGIG (reference sequence). The CDR3 consists of 13 residues. The CDR3 coding sequence is TGTGCCTGGAGTAACAGGGGGCTTGAAAAACTGTTTTTT. Encoded protein: CAWSNRGLEKLFF.

This chain connects TRBV18 to TRBJ1-1, with 9 bases matching TRBD1. From germline, CDR1 is KGHSH and CDR2 LQKENI. With V trimmed by 2 bases and J by 9 bases, 4 bases remained unmatched. The CDR3 is made up of 13 amino acids. In DNA form, the CDR3 reads TGTGCCAGCTCACCAGCCGGACAGGGGCAAGCTTTCTTT. Translated: CASSPAGQGQAFF.

The chain is built from TRBV6-5 and TRBJ2-3; TRBD2 matches at 9 bases. The CDR3 has 14 residues. Germline V gene sequence: CDR1 MNHEY, CDR2 SVGAGI. Trimming removed 5 bases from V and 5 bases from J; junction bases left unmatched: 5. The CDR3 protein is CASSQRGAEDTQYF. CDR3 coding DNA: TGTGCCAGCAGTCAGCGGGGGGCGGAAGATACGCAGTATTTT.

The V gene is TRBV4-2, the J gene TRBJ1-2, with a tentative D call TRBD1 (5 bases). The CDR3 is 13 residues long. Germline V CDR1 and CDR2: LGHNA, YNFKEQ. The V end was cut by 2 bases, the J end by 4 bases, with 8 bases between. The CDR3 sequence: CASSQLGGYGYTF. The DNA for the CDR3 is TGTGCCAGCAGCCAACTGGGGGGCTATGGCTACACCTTC.

This clone was counted once. V usage is TRBV28 and J usage is TRBJ1-6; unclear D gene. In germline, CDR1 is MDHEN, CDR2 SYDVKM. V lost 4 bases to trimming and J lost 6 bases, with 4 bases between them. The CDR3 is made up of 12 amino acids. Here the CDR3 reads CASSSGNSPLHF. The CDR3 coding sequence is TGTGCCAGCAGTTCGGGTAATTCACCCCTCCACTTT.

The chain recombines TRBV5-6 with TRBJ1-2, with D possibly TRBD1 on 6 matching bases. Germline CDR1 and CDR2: SGHDT and YYEEEE. V was cut by 5 bases and J by 4 bases, with 15 bases left in between. The CDR3 is 14 residues long. CDR3 sequence (DNA): TGTGCCAGCAGGCCGGCGACAGGACTCTATGGCTACACCTTC. Protein sequence: CASRPATGLYGYTF.

This clone occurred a few times. Additional DNA sequences in this sample encode the identical CDR3. The chain is built from TRBV19 and TRBJ1-1, with D hard to call. Trimming removed 1 base at V and 1 base at J, with 4 bases between. The CDR3 consists of 13 residues. Germline V gives CDR1 LNHDA, CDR2 SQIVND (reference sequence). The chain's CDR3 is CASSIVKNTEAFF. The CDR3 DNA is TGTGCCAGTAGTATAGTAAAGAACACTGAAGCTTTCTTT. Drawing the rest from reference TRBV19 and TRBJ1-1, the complete variable domain is DGGITQSPKYLFRKEGQNVTLSCEQNLNHDAMYWYRQDPGQGLRLIYYSQIVNDFQKGDIAEGYSVSREKKESFPLTVTSAQKNPTAFYLCASSIVKNTEAFFGQGTRLTVV.

The chain has TRBV11-3 and TRBJ2-1; D not certain. CDR1 is SGHNT and CDR2 is YENEEA in the germline V gene. The V end was cut by 0 bases, the J end by 9 bases, with 9 bases between. This CDR3 has 13 amino acids. The CDR3 DNA sequence: TGTGCCAGCAGCTTAGATCAGGTCAGTGAGCAGTTCTTC. Its translation is CASSLDQVSEQFF.